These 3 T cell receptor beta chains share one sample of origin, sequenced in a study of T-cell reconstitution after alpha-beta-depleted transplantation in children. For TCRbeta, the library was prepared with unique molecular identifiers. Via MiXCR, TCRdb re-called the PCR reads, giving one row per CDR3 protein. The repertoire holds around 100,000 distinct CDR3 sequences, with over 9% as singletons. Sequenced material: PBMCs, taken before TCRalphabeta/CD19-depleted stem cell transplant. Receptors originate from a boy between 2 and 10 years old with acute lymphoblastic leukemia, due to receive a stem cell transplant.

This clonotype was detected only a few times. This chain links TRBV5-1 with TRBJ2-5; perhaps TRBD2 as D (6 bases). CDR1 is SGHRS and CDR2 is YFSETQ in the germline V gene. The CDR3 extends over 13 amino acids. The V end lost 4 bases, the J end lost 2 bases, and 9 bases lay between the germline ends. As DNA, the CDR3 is TGCGCCAGCAGCCTCGGGACTCAAGAGACCCAGTACTTC. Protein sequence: CASSLGTQETQYF. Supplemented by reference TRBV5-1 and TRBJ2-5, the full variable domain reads KAGVTQTPRYLIKTRGQQVTLSCSPISGHRSVSWYQQTPGQGLQFLFEYFSETQRNKGNFPGRFSGRQFSNSRSEMNVSTLELGDSALYLCASSLGTQETQYFGPGTRLLVL.

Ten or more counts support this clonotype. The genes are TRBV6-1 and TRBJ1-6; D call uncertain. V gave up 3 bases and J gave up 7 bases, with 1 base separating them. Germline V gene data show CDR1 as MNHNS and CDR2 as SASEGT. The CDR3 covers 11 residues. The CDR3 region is CASSDNSPLHF. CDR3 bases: TGTGCCAGCAGTGACAATTCACCCCTCCACTTT.

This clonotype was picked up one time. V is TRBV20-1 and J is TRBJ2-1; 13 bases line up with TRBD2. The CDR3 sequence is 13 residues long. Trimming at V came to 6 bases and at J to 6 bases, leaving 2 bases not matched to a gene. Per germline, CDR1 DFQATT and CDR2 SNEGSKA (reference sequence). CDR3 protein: CSAWTSGSNEQFF. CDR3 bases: TGCAGTGCCTGGACTAGCGGGAGCAATGAGCAGTTCTTC.